This T cell receptor beta chain is drawn from a study of vaccination and CD4 T cells after COVID-19. Findings of the study overall: Convalescent patients displayed spike mono-reactivity in 304 of 307 vaccine-specific clones. Early post-infection timepoints were missing, and relatively few convalescent patients were studied.

Sample treatment: 10-day PBMC culture with coronavirus spike peptide pools or control peptides (ViraFEST assay). All positive PCR tests were dated between March and December 2020, predating US Alpha, Beta and Delta variants. This clonotype was detected a few times. The antigen is unknown. The Oncomine TCR Beta short-read assay sequenced DNA from cultured CD4+ T cells. Cultures of CD4+ T cells served as the source for extracting genomic DNA. From the PCR reads, TCRdb called clonotypes with MiXCR, one entry per CDR3 protein. The sample records roughly 22,000 distinct CDR3 sequences, around a third being singletons. The CDR3 is made up of 15 amino acids. With V trimmed by 4 bases and J by 0 bases, 3 bases remained unmatched. Germline V gives CDR1 MNHEY, CDR2 SMNVEV (reference sequence).

The chain carries TRBV27 and TRBJ1-5; 7 positions agree with TRBD1. Sequences were obtained from cultured CD4+ T cells from blood. The source is a human donor with COVID-19. The CDR3 sequence: CASSSGTDSNQPQHF. In DNA, the CDR3 is TGTGCCAGCAGTTCCGGGACAGATAGCAATCAGCCCCAGCATTTT.